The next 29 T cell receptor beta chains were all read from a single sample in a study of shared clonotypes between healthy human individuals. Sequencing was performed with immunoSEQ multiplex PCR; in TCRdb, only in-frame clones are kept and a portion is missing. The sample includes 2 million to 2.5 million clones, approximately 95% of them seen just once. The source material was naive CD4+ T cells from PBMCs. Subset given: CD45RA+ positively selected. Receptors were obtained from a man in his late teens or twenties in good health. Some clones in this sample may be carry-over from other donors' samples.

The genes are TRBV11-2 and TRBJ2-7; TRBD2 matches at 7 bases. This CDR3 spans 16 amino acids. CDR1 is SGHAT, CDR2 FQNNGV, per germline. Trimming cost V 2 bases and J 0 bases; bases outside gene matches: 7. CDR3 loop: CASSLSGDYRSYEQYF. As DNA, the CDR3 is TGTGCCAGCAGCTTAAGTGGGGACTACCGCTCCTACGAGCAGTACTTC.

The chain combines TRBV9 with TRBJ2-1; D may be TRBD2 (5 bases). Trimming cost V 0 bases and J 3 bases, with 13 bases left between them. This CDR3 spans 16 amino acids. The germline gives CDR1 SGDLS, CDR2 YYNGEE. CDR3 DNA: TGTGCCAGCAGCGTAGCTTCTAGCAGTTACTACAATGAGCAGTTCTTC. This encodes CASSVASSSYYNEQFF.

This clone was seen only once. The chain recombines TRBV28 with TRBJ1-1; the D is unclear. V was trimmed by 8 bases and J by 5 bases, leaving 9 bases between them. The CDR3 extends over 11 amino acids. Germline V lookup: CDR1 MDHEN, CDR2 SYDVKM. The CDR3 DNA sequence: TGTGCCAGCGTATGGATAACTGAAGCTTTCTTT. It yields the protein CASVWITEAFF.

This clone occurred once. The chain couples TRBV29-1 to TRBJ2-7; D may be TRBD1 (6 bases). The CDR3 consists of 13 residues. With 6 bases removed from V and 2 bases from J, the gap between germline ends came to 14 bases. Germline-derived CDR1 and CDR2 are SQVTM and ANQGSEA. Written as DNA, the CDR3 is TGCAGCGTGTCAGGGGTCCTCACCTACGAGCAGTACTTC. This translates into CSVSGVLTYEQYF.

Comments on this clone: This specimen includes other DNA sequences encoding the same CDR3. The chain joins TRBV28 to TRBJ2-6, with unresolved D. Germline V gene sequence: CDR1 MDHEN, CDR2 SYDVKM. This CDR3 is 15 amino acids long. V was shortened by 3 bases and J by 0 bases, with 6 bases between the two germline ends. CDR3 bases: TGTGCCAGCAGTTTTGTTGGCTCTGGGGCCAACGTCCTGACTTTC. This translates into CASSFVGSGANVLTF.

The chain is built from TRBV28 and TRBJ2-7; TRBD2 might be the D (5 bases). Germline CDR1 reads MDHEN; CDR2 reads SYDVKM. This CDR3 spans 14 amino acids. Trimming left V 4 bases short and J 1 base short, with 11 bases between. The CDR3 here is CASSSSGRSYEQYF. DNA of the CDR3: TGTGCCAGCAGTTCCAGCGGAAGATCCTACGAGCAGTACTTC.

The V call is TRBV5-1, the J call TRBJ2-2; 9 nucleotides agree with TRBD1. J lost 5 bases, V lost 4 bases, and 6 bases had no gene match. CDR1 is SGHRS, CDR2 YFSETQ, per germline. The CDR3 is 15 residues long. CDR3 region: CASSGGTGRTGELFF. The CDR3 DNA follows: TGCGCCAGCAGCGGTGGGACAGGGAGGACCGGGGAGCTGTTTTTT.

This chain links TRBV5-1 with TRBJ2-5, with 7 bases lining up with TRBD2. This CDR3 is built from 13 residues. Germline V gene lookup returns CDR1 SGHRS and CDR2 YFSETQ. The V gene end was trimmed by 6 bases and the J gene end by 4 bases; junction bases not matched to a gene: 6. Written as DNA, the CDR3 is TGCGCCAGCATGGTAGCGGGTCGAGAGACCCAGTACTTC. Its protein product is CASMVAGRETQYF.

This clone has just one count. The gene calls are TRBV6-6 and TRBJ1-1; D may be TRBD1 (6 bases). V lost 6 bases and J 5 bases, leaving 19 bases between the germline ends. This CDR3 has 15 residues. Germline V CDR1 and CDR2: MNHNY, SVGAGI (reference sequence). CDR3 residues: CASREQALGGTEAFF. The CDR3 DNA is TGTGCCAGCAGAGAACAGGCTCTAGGGGGGACTGAAGCTTTCTTT.

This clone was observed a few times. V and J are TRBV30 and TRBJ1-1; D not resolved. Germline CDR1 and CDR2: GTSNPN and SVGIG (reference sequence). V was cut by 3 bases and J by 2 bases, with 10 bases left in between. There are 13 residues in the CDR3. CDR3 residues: CAWRAGPNTEAFF. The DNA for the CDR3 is TGTGCCTGGAGGGCAGGCCCAAACACTGAAGCTTTCTTT. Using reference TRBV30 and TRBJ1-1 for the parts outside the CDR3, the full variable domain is SQTIHQWPATLVQPVGSPLSLECTVEGTSNPNLYWYRQAAGRGLQLLFYSVGIGQISSEVPQNLSASRPQDRQFILSSKKLLLSDSGFYLCAWRAGPNTEAFFGQGTRLTVV.

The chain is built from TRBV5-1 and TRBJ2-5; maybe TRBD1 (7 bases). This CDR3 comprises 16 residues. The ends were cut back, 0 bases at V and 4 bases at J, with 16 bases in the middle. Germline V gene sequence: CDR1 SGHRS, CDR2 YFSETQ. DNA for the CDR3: TGCGCCAGCAGCTTGGAATCCAGGGGGGTAGGAGAGACCCAGTACTTC. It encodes CASSLESRGVGETQYF.

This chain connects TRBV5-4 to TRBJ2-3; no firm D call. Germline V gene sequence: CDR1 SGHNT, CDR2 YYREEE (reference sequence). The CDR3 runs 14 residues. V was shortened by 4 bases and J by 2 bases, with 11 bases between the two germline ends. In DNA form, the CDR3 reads TGTGCCAGCAGCAGGACGAGACTCACAGATACGCAGTATTTT. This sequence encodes CASSRTRLTDTQYF.

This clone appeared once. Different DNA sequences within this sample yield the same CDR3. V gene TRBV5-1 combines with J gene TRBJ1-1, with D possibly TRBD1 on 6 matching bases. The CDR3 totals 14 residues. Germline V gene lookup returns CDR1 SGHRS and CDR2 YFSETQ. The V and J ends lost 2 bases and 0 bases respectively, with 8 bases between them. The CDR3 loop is CASSFGGLNTEAFF. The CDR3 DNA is TGCGCCAGCAGCTTTGGGGGGCTGAACACTGAAGCTTTCTTT.

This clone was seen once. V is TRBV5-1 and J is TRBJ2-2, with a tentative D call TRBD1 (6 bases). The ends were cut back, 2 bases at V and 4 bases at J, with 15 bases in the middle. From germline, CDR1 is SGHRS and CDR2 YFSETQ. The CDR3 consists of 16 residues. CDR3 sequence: CASSFSQQGSTGELFF. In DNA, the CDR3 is TGCGCCAGCAGCTTCTCCCAACAGGGTTCCACCGGGGAGCTGTTTTTT.

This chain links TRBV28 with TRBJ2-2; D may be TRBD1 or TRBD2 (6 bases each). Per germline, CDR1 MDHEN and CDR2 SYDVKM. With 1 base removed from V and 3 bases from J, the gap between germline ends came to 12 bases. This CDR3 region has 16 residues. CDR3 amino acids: CASSLSGRGDTGELFF. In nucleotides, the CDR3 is TGTGCCAGCAGTTTATCGGGTAGGGGGGACACCGGGGAGCTGTTTTTT.

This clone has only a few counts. The CDR3 is CASSLRQGLGHEQYF. The CDR3 DNA reads TGCGCCAGCAGCCTACGACAGGGGTTAGGCCACGAGCAGTACTTC. V is TRBV4-1 and J is TRBJ2-7; TRBD1 agrees at 8 bases. The CDR3 loop spans 15 amino acids. CDR1 and CDR2 (germline): MGHRA, YSYEKL. V shed 4 bases, J shed 5 bases, and the junction held 10 bases outside the gene matches.

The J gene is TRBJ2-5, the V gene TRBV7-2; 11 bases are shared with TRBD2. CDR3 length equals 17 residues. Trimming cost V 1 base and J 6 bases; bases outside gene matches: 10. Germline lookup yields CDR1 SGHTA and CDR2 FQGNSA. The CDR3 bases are TGTGCCAGCAGCTTAGAGTCCACTAGCGGGAGTGCGAAGACCCAGTACTTC. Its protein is CASSLESTSGSAKTQYF.

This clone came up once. The CDR3 bases are TGTGCCAGCATATCCGGACAGGCGAACACTGAAGCTTTCTTT. Its protein is CASISGQANTEAFF. V and J are TRBV25-1 and TRBJ1-1, with TRBD1 identical over 7 bases. The CDR3 contains 14 residues. V lost 7 bases, J lost 1 base, and 6 bases stayed unmatched. Germline V gives CDR1 MGHDK, CDR2 SYGVNS.

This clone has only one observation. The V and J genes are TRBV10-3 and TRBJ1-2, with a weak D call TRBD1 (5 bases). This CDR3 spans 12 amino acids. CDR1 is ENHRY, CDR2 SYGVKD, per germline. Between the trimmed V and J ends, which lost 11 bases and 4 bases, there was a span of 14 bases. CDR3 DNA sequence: TGTGCCGCGGGGGGGACCCTCTATGGCTACACCTTC. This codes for CAAGGTLYGYTF.

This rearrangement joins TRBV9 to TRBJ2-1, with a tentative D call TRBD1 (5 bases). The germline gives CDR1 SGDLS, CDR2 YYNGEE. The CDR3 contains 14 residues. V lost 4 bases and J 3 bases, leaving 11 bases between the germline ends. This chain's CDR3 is CASSRGRGYNEQFF. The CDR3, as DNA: TGTGCCAGCAGCCGAGGAAGGGGCTACAATGAGCAGTTCTTC.

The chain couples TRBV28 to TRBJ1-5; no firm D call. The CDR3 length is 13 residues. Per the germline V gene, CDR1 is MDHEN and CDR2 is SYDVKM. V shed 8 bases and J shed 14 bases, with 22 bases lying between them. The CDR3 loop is CASLPTAQTKEHF. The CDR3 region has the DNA TGTGCCAGCCTACCCACCGCCCAGACAAAGGAGCATTTT.

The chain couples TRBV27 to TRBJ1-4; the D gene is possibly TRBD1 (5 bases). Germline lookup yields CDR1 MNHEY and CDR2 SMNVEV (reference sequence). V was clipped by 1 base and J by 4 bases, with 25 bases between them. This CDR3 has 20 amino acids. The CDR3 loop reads CASSLYSLGRDGGFNEKLFF. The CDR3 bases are TGTGCCAGCAGTTTATATTCCCTAGGGAGGGACGGGGGGTTTAATGAAAAACTGTTTTTT.

The CDR3 DNA reads TGTGCCAGCAGTGCCCCTCGGGACAGGGCAAGGTGGGGCAATCAGCCCCAGCATTTT. Its translation: CASSAPRDRARWGNQPQHF. The chain is built from TRBV6-4 and TRBJ1-5; 9 bases match TRBD1. The germline gives CDR1 MRHNA, CDR2 SNTAGT. This CDR3 has 19 residues. After removal of 4 bases from V and 2 bases from J, the junction contained 15 bases not matched to a gene.

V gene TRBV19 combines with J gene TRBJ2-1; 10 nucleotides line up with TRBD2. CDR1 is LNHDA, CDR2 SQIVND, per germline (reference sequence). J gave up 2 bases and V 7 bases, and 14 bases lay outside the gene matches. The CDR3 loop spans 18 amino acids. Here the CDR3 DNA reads TGTGCCAGTACCCTGGGGGTAGCGGGAGGTCCAACCTACAATGAGCAGTTCTTC. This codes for CASTLGVAGGPTYNEQFF.

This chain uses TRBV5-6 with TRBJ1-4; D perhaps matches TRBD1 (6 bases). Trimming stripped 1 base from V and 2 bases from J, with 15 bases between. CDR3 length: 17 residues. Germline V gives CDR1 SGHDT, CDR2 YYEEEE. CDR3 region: CASSLRAGARTNEKLFF. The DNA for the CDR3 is TGTGCCAGCAGCTTGCGGGCAGGGGCGCGGACTAATGAAAAACTGTTTTTT.

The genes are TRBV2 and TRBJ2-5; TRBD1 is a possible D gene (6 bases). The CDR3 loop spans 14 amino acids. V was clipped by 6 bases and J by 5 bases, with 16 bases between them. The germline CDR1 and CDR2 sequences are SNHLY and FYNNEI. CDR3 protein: CASSRSTGGETQYF. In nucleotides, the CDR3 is TGTGCCAGCAGCCGATCGACAGGCGGGGAGACCCAGTACTTC.

The chain's CDR3 is CASSGTSRAEAFF. In nucleotides, the CDR3 is TGTGCCAGCAGCGGTACCAGTAGGGCTGAAGCTTTCTTT. The V call is TRBV7-2, the J call TRBJ1-1; D uncertain. The CDR3 extends over 13 amino acids. V was cut by 5 bases and J by 6 bases, with 13 bases left in between. Germline-derived CDR1 and CDR2 are SGHTA and FQGNSA.

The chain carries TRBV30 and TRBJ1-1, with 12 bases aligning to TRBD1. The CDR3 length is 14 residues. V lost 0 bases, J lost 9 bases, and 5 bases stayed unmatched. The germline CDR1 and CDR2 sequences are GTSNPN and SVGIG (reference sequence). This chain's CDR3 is CAWSVGQGASQAFF. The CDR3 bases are TGTGCCTGGAGTGTGGGACAGGGGGCCAGTCAAGCTTTCTTT.

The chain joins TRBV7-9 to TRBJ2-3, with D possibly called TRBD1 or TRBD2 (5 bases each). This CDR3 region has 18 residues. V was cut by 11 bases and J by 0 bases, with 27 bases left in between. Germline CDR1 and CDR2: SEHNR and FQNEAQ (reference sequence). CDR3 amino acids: CAAGSFGMGVSSTDTQYF. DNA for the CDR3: TGTGCCGCAGGATCATTCGGCATGGGGGTTTCTAGCACAGATACGCAGTATTTT.